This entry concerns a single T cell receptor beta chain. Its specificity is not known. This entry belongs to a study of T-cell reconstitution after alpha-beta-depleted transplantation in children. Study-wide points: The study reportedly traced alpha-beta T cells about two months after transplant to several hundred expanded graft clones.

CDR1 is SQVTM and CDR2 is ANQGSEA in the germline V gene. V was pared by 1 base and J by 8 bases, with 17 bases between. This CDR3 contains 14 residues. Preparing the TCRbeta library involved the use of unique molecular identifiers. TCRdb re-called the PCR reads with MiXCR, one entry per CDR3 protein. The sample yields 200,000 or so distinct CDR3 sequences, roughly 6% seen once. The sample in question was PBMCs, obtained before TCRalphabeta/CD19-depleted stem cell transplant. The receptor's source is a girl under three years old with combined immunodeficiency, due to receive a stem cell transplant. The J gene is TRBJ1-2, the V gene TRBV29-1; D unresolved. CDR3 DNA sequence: TGCAGCGTTGAAGTAGCGGAGGGCGCGCACGGCTACACCTTC. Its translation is CSVEVAEGAHGYTF.